This T cell receptor beta chain was recovered during a study of PD-1 blockade in classical Hodgkin lymphoma. In the case of this clone: What it recognizes is unknown.

Germline-derived CDR1 and CDR2 are LNHDA and SQIVND (reference sequence). The CDR3 spans 15 residues. J lost 4 bases, V lost 6 bases, and 11 bases had no gene match. Study outcomes and limitations: Initiation of nivolumab under 1 year after ASCT led to exclusion of patients.

Profiled with immunoSEQ multiplex PCR; TCRdb holds only in-frame clones, not every one. The table lists some 15,000 clones, 65% to 80% of them singletons, with 1.5% to 2% in the top ten. Documented time point: cycle 4 day 1 (C4D1), after five to seven weeks of nivolumab. All the patients suffered relapse after autologous stem cell transplantation, and brentuximab vedotin exposure differed. CD4+ T cells were purified from thawed PBMCs by negative selection. This TCR was recovered from a human donor with classical Hodgkin lymphoma. Sequenced here: CD4+ T cells from blood, sampled before the fourth cycle of nivolumab. This chain links TRBV19 with TRBJ2-5, with 7 bases aligning to TRBD2. The CDR3 loop reads CASSPWAGDSETQYF. The CDR3 nucleotides are TGTGCCAGTAGCCCATGGGCGGGAGACTCAGAGACCCAGTACTTC.